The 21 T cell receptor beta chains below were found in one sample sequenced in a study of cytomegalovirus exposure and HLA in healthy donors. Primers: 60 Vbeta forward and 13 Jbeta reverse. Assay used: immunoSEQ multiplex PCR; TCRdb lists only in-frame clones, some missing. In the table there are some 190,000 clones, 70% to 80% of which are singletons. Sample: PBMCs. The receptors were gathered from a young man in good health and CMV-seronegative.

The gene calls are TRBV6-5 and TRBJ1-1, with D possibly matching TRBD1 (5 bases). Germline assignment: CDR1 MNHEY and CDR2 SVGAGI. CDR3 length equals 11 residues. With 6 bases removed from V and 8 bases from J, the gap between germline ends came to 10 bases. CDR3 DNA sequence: TGTGCCAGCAGCTGGGGGGAAGAAGCTTTCTTT. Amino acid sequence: CASSWGEEAFF.

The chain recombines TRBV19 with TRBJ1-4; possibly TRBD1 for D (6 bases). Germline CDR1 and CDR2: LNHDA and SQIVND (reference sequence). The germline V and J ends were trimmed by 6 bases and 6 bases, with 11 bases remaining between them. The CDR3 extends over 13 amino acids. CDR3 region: CASRSRGDEKLFF. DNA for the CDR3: TGTGCCAGTAGGTCCAGGGGTGATGAAAAACTGTTTTTT.

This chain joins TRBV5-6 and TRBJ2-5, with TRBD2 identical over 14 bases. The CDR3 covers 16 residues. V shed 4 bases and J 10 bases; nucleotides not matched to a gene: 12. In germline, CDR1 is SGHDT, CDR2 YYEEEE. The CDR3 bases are TGTGCCAGCAGCCCGGGACTAGCGGGAGTGCTAGGGGACCAGTACTTC. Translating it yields CASSPGLAGVLGDQYF.

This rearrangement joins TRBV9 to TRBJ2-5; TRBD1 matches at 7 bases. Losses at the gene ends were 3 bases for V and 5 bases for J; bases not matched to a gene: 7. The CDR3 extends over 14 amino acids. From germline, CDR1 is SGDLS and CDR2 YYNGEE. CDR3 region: CASSEQGMEETQYF. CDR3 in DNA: TGTGCCAGCAGCGAACAGGGGATGGAGGAGACCCAGTACTTC.

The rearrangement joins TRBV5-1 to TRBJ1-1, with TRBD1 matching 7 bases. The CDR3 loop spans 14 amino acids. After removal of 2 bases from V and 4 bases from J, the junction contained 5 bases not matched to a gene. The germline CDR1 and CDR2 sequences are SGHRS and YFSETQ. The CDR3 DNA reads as TGCGCCAGCAGCTTTACAGGGGACGCCACTGAAGCTTTCTTT. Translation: CASSFTGDATEAFF.

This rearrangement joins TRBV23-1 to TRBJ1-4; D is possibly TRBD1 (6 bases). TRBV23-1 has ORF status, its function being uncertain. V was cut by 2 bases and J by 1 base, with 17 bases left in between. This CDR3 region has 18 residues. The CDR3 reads CASSQTGGLPLTNEKLFF. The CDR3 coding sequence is TGCGCCAGCAGTCAAACTGGGGGCCTTCCGTTAACTAATGAAAAACTGTTTTTT.

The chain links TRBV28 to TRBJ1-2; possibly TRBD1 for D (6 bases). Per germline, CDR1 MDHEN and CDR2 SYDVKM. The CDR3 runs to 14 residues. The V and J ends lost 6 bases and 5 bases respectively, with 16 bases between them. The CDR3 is CASRVIGGNYGYTF. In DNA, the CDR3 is TGTGCCAGCAGGGTCATTGGGGGCAATTATGGCTACACCTTC.

The DNA for the CDR3 is TGTGCCAGCGCCCCCGGAGGGGGGGCAGGGGAGACCCAGTACTTC. Its translation: CASAPGGGAGETQYF. The chain recombines TRBV27 with TRBJ2-5; weak D call: TRBD2 (7 bases). The length of the CDR3 is 15 residues. In germline, CDR1 is MNHEY, CDR2 SMNVEV (reference sequence). Trimming removed 8 bases at V and 5 bases at J, with 21 bases between.

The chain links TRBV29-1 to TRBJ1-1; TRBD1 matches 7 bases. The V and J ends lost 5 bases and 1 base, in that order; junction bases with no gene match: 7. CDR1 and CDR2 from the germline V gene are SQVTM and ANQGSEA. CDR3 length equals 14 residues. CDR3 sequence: CSVKGQITNTEAFF. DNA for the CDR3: TGCAGCGTTAAGGGACAGATAACGAACACTGAAGCTTTCTTT.

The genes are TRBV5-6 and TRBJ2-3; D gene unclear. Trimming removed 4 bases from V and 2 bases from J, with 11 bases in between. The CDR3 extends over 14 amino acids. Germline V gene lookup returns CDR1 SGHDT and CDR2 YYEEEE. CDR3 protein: CASSPLGPTDTQYF. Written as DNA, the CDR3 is TGTGCCAGCAGCCCCCTCGGTCCCACAGATACGCAGTATTTT.

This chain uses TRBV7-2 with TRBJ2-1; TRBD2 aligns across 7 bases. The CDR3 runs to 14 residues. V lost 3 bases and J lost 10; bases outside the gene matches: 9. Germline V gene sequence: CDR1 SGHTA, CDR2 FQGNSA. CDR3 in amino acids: CASSLGRVVAEQFF. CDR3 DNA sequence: TGTGCCAGCAGCTTGGGGAGGGTAGTTGCCGAGCAGTTCTTC. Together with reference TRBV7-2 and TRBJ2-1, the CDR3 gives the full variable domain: GAGVSQSPSNKVTEKGKDVELRCDPISGHTALYWYRQSLGQGLEFLIYFQGNSAPDKSGLPSDRFSAERTGGSVSTLTIQRTQQEDSAVYLCASSLGRVVAEQFFGPGTRLTVL.

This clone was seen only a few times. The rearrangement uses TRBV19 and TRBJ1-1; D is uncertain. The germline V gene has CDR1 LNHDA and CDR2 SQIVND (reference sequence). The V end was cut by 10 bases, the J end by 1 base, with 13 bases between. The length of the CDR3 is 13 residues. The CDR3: CATLPQPNTEAFF. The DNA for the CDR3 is TGTGCCACGTTACCACAGCCGAACACTGAAGCTTTCTTT.

The CDR3 sequence: CASSLGQVGGYTF. CDR3 DNA: TGTGCCAGCAGCTTAGGACAGGTTGGGGGCTACACCTTC. The gene calls are TRBV7-9 and TRBJ1-2, with a weak D call TRBD1 (6 bases). V lost 1 base and J 8 bases, leaving 11 bases between the germline ends. CDR3 length: 13 amino acids. CDR1 SEHNR and CDR2 FQNEAQ come from the germline V gene (reference sequence).

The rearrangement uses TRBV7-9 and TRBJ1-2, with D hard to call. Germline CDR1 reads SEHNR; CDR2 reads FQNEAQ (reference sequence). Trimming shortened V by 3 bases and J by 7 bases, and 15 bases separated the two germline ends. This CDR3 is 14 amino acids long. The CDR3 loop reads CASSFFSRLAGYTF. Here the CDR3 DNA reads TGTGCCAGCAGCTTTTTCTCTAGGTTAGCTGGCTACACCTTC.

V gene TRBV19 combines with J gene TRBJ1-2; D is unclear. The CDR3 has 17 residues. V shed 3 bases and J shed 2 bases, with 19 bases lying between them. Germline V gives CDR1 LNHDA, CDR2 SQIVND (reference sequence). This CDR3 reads CASSMSKVADRNYGYTF. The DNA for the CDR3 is TGTGCCAGTAGTATGTCTAAGGTAGCGGACCGGAACTATGGCTACACCTTC. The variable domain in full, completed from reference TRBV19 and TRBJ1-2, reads DGGITQSPKYLFRKEGQNVTLSCEQNLNHDAMYWYRQDPGQGLRLIYYSQIVNDFQKGDIAEGYSVSREKKESFPLTVTSAQKNPTAFYLCASSMSKVADRNYGYTFGSGTRLTVV.

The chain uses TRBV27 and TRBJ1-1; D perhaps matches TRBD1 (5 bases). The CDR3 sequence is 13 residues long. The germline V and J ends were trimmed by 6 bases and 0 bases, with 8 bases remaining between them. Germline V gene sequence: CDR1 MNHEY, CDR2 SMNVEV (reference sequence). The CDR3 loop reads CASRGPVNTEAFF. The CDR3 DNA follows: TGTGCCAGCAGGGGGCCCGTGAACACTGAAGCTTTCTTT.

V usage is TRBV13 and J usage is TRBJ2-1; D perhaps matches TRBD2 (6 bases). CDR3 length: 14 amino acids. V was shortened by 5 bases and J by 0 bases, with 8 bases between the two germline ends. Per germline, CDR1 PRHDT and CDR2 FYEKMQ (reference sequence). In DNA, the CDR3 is TGTGCCAGCAGCCCGGGAGCCTCCTACAATGAGCAGTTCTTC. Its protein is CASSPGASYNEQFF.

The CDR3 region has the DNA TGTGCCAGCAGCTCCCGACTAGCGGGAGGTGTCGGGGAGCTGTTTTTT. Protein product: CASSSRLAGGVGELFF. The chain is built from TRBV11-2 and TRBJ2-2; 13 nucleotides line up with TRBD2. The CDR3 extends over 16 amino acids. Trimming removed 4 bases from V and 7 bases from J; junction bases left unmatched: 6. The V gene's germline CDR1 is SGHAT and CDR2 FQNNGV.

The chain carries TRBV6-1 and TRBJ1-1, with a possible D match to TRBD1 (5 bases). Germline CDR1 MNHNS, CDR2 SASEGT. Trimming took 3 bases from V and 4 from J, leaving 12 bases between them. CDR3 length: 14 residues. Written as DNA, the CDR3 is TGTGCCAGCAGTGACCAGGGAAAGATCACTGAAGCTTTCTTT. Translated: CASSDQGKITEAFF.

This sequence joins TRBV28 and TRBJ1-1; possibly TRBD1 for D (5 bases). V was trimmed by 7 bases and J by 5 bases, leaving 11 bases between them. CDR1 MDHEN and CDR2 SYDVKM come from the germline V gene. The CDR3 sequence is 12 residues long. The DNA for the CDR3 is TGTGCCAGCACCTTCCCAGGGACTGAAGCTTTCTTT. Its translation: CASTFPGTEAFF.

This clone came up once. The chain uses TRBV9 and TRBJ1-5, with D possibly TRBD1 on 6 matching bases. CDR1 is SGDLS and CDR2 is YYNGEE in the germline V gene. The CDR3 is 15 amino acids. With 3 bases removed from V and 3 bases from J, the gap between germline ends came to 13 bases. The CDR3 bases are TGTGCCAGCAGCGCCATGACAGGACCCAATCAGCCCCAGCATTTT. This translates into CASSAMTGPNQPQHF.